These 7 T cell receptor beta chains share one sample of origin, sequenced in a study of early T cells in non-severe SARS-CoV-2 infection. TCRdb fed the 5' RACE reads into MiXCR, producing one record per CDR3 protein. The data contain about 53,000 distinct CDR3 sequences, approximately 12% of them singletons. The sample was whole blood, taken at baseline. Every receptor here comes from an adult who was a healthcare worker with PCR-confirmed SARS-CoV-2 infection or an uninfected control (not recorded which).

In its sample, this clonotype was seen once. A much larger clone is a single base away; this may be a read error. V gene TRBV6-6 combines with J gene TRBJ2-3; unclear D gene. The assigned J gene may be wrong: the sequence end matches TRBJ1-5 better. This CDR3 is built from 15 residues. Germline V lookup: CDR1 MNHNY, CDR2 SVGAGI (reference sequence). The CDR3, as DNA: TGTGCCAGCAGTTCCTTCGGGAGGGCGGAAGATACGCAGCATTTT. It translates to CASSSFGRAEDTQHF.

In its sample, this clonotype was seen a few times. This sequence joins TRBV27 and TRBJ2-7; the D is unclear. V was cut by 5 bases and J by 1 base, with 15 bases left in between. Germline-derived CDR1 and CDR2 are MNHEY and SMNVEV (reference sequence). The CDR3 spans 15 residues. CDR3 nucleotides: TGTGCCAGCAGTGGACGGGCCATGCCTTCCTACGAGCAGTACTTC. Translated, it gives CASSGRAMPSYEQYF.

This clonotype was counted ten times or more. The chain carries TRBV15 and TRBJ2-2; perhaps TRBD2 as D (6 bases). The V gene's germline CDR1 is LNHNV and CDR2 YYDKDF (reference sequence). This CDR3 has 14 residues. The V end lost 5 bases, the J end lost 5 bases, and 12 bases lay between the germline ends. The CDR3 loop reads CATSAGGDTGELFF. CDR3 nucleotide sequence: TGTGCCACCAGCGCTGGCGGGGATACCGGGGAGCTGTTTTTT.

This clonotype was found a few times. The chain has TRBV10-3 and TRBJ2-1; 7 positions agree with TRBD2. With V trimmed by 0 bases and J by 8 bases, 1 base remained unmatched. This CDR3 contains 13 residues. The germline V gene has CDR1 ENHRY and CDR2 SYGVKD. The DNA for the CDR3 is TGTGCCATCAGTGAGTCCGGGGGGTATGAGCAGTTCTTC. Protein sequence: CAISESGGYEQFF.

This clonotype was picked up a small number of times. This chain uses TRBV7-2 with TRBJ2-7; D is perhaps TRBD1 (5 bases). V gave up 3 bases and J gave up 5 bases, with 8 bases separating them. The CDR3 sequence is 12 residues long. Germline V CDR1 and CDR2: SGHTA, FQGNSA. The CDR3 bases are TGTGCCAGCAGCTTGACCAGGGACGAGCAGTACTTC. Its translation: CASSLTRDEQYF.

The table lists this clonotype with a few counts. The V and J genes are TRBV5-1 and TRBJ2-7, with TRBD2 matching over 15 bases. Per germline, CDR1 SGHRS and CDR2 YFSETQ. V was pared by 0 bases and J by 9 bases, with 7 bases of the junction left unmatched. This CDR3 contains 16 residues. CDR3 nucleotide sequence: TGCGCCAGCAGCTTGGTTTCGGGACTAGCGGGAGGATGGCAGTACTTC. Protein: CASSLVSGLAGGWQYF.

This clonotype was detected only a few times. The chain combines TRBV2 with TRBJ2-1, with 7 bases fitting TRBD1. Germline V lookup: CDR1 SNHLY, CDR2 FYNNEI. With 5 bases clipped from V and 8 bases from J, the junction kept 12 bases outside the gene matches. The CDR3 loop spans 15 amino acids. CDR3 protein: CASSSRQGINDEQFF. The CDR3 bases are TGTGCCAGCAGTAGTAGACAGGGAATAAATGATGAGCAGTTCTTC.